The 11 T cell receptor beta chains given below trace back to one sample, sequenced in a study of human T cells and chemical hapten exposure. Time point reported: healthy volunteer bleed at 2 weeks. Unfractionated whole blood served as the source for total RNA extraction. TCRdb re-derived calls from the RACE reads in MiXCR, one entry per CDR3 protein. Of some 93,000 distinct CDR3 sequences listed, about 10% are singletons. Specimen: whole blood. The receptors here all came from a female donor in good health. Some clones in this sample may be carry-over from other donors' samples.

A few counts support this clonotype. The chain employs TRBV3-1 and TRBJ2-2; D is unresolved. The germline V and J ends were trimmed by 0 bases and 1 base, with 3 bases remaining between them. The CDR3 contains 14 residues. CDR1 and CDR2 (germline): LGHDT, YNNKEL (reference sequence). For the CDR3, the DNA is TGTGCCAGCAGCCAAGAAGAGAACACCGGGGAGCTGTTTTTT. Residues: CASSQEENTGELFF.

There are a few counts of this clonotype. The V gene is TRBV7-2, the J gene TRBJ2-3; 7 nucleotides align to TRBD1. V dropped 2 bases and J dropped 4; count of bases not matched to a gene: 6. Germline V gene sequence: CDR1 SGHTA, CDR2 FQGNSA. This CDR3 region has 15 residues. CDR3 DNA: TGTGCCAGCAGCTTATTCCCCAGGGGGTCAGATACGCAGTATTTT. Translated: CASSLFPRGSDTQYF.

In its sample, this clonotype is medium-sized. The chain's CDR3 is CASSYDSHTEAFF. The CDR3, as DNA: TGTGCCAGCAGTTACGACAGCCACACTGAAGCTTTCTTT. The V and J genes are TRBV6-2 or TRBV6-3 and TRBJ1-1; TRBD1 might be the D (5 bases). The CDR3 has 13 amino acids. Germline values: CDR1 MNHEY, CDR2 SVGEGT. Trimming shortened V by 2 bases and J by 3 bases, and 7 bases separated the two germline ends.

The V gene is TRBV9, the J gene TRBJ1-1; D unclear. The CDR3 runs to 14 residues. CDR1 is SGDLS and CDR2 is YYNGEE in the germline V gene. Trimming took off 3 bases at V and 1 base at J, with 10 bases between the two ends. CDR3 nucleotide sequence: TGTGCCAGCAGCGCCTTTCCCGGGAACACTGAAGCTTTCTTT. Amino acids: CASSAFPGNTEAFF.

V gene TRBV20-1 combines with J gene TRBJ1-2; 11 nucleotides agree with TRBD1. V lost 2 bases and J lost 4; bases outside the gene matches: 3. Germline V lookup: CDR1 DFQATT, CDR2 SNEGSKA (reference sequence). The CDR3 runs 14 residues. CDR3 in DNA: TGCAGTGCTAGACGGACAGGGGGCGGCTATGGCTACACCTTC. It codes for CSARRTGGGYGYTF.

This clonotype was counted between two and nine times. V is TRBV29-1 and J is TRBJ2-3, with D possibly TRBD2 on 7 matching bases. Germline V gene data show CDR1 as SQVTM and CDR2 as ANQGSEA. The CDR3 sequence is 14 residues long. The germline V and J ends were trimmed by 2 bases and 6 bases, with 15 bases remaining between them. The CDR3: CSVERVQGGDTQYF. DNA for the CDR3: TGCAGCGTTGAACGTGTACAGGGAGGGGATACGCAGTATTTT.

V gene TRBV11-2 combines with J gene TRBJ2-2; unclear D gene. V was shortened by 3 bases and J by 2 bases, with 16 bases between the two germline ends. This CDR3 has 17 amino acids. Germline lookup yields CDR1 SGHAT and CDR2 FQNNGV. CDR3 coding DNA: TGTGCCAGCAGCTTTAGACCACCCGGGCGCAACACCGGGGAGCTGTTTTTT. Translation: CASSFRPPGRNTGELFF.

About this clonotype itself: The junction departs from germline at one end; a sequencing error may be responsible. This chain links TRBV6-2 or TRBV6-3 with TRBJ2-5, with 7 bases identical to TRBD1. The CDR3 consists of 13 residues. Germline values: CDR1 MNHEY, CDR2 SVGEGT. DNA of the CDR3: TGTACCAGCAGTTTTCGACAGGGCGAGACCCAGTACTTC. Protein product: CTSSFRQGETQYF.

The chain joins TRBV19 to TRBJ2-1; 12 bases are shared with TRBD2. V shed 5 bases, J shed 7 bases, and the junction held 6 bases outside the gene matches. This CDR3 region has 15 residues. CDR1 and CDR2 (germline): LNHDA, SQIVND (reference sequence). Written as DNA, the CDR3 is TGTGCCAGTAGTGTACTAGCGGGAGGAGGGAATGAGCAGTTCTTC. This encodes CASSVLAGGGNEQFF.

This clonotype was recorded a few times. The gene calls are TRBV6-1 and TRBJ2-1, with 8 positions matching TRBD1. This CDR3 is 15 amino acids long. CDR1 is MNHNS, CDR2 SASEGT, per germline. Germline trimming cut 6 bases from V and 8 bases from J; bases unmatched to any gene: 12. The CDR3, as DNA: TGTGCCAGCAGCGAAACCGGGACAGGTAGTGATGAGCAGTTCTTC. As protein: CASSETGTGSDEQFF.

This clonotype was seen at least ten times. The rearrangement uses TRBV12-3 or TRBV12-4 and TRBJ1-1; 7 bases are a match to TRBD1. V was pared by 8 bases and J by 0 bases, with 12 bases of the junction left unmatched. This CDR3 spans 16 amino acids. The CDR3, as DNA: TGTGCCAGCCAAGTATCAGGGGGGACCTTGAACACTGAAGCTTTCTTT. It translates to CASQVSGGTLNTEAFF.